The entry below gives a single T cell receptor (beta chain) sequence along with its context. Its cognate antigen is unknown. The junction had 5 bases not matched to a gene; V was cut back by 4 bases and J by 2 bases. The CDR3 extends over 16 amino acids. CDR1 is SGHRS, CDR2 YFSETQ, per germline. TCRdb passed the 5' RACE reads through MiXCR, listing each CDR3 protein once. The sample includes 60,000 to 65,000 distinct CDR3 sequences, less than 9.5% of them seen just once. The data were obtained in a study of T-cell memory formation after mild COVID-19. Study information: Each donor largely had its own TCR clusters. Findings of the study overall: What remained unconfirmed was the SARS-CoV-2 specificity of second-wave clones peaking on day 37.

Sequencing input: PBMCs or a T cell subset sorted from them (not recorded which). The receptor's source is a man in his late teens or twenties who had mild COVID-19 (a few samples of this study predate the infection). Cell type and time point are not known. The chain recombines TRBV5-1 with TRBJ2-5; 13 positions match TRBD2. CDR3 DNA: TGCGCCAGCAGCAGCGGACTAGCGGGGGCTCAAGAGACCCAGTACTTC. The encoded protein is CASSSGLAGAQETQYF.